The 2 T cell receptor beta chains listed next were all sequenced from one sample in a study of cytomegalovirus exposure and HLA in healthy donors. Amplification used 60 Vbeta primers and 13 Jbeta primers. Method: immunoSEQ multiplex PCR; TCRdb's copy keeps in-frame clones and lacks some. The sample lists roughly 150,000 clones, about 80% occurring once. Sequenced: PBMCs. The receptors come from a man in his thirties or forties in good health and CMV-seronegative.

V gene TRBV7-3 combines with J gene TRBJ2-6; D unresolved. The germline gives CDR1 SGHTA, CDR2 FQGTGA. The V end was cut by 3 bases, the J end by 3 bases, with 6 bases between. This CDR3 contains 14 residues. The CDR3 protein is CASSLESGANVLTF. The CDR3 region has the DNA TGTGCCAGCAGCTTGGAGAGTGGGGCCAACGTCCTGACTTTC.

In its sample, this clone was seen a few times. The CDR3 region has the DNA TGTGCCAGCAGCTCCGGTGGGGACAGGGGGAAACCCCCTTACAATGAGCAGTTCTTC. Translated: CASSSGGDRGKPPYNEQFF. This chain links TRBV7-8 with TRBJ2-1, with 11 bases matching TRBD1. Germline V gene data show CDR1 as SGHVS and CDR2 as FQNEAQ. V trimming: 4 bases; J trimming: 4 bases; junction bases outside the gene matches: 15. The CDR3 loop spans 19 amino acids.